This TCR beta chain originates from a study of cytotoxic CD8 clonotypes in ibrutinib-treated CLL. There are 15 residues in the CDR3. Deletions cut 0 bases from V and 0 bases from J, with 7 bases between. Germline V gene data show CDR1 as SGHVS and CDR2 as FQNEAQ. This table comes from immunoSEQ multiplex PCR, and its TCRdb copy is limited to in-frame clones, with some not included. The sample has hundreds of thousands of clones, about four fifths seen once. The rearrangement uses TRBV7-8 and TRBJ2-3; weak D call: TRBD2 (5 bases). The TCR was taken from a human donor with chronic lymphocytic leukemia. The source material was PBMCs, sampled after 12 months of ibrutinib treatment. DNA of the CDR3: TGTGCCAGCAGCTTAGCCAGCGGAAGCACAGATACGCAGTATTTT. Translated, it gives CASSLASGSTDTQYF.